This T cell receptor (beta chain) was recorded in a study of cytomegalovirus exposure and HLA in healthy donors. The CDR3 is 20 amino acids. Germline CDR1 ENHRY, CDR2 SYGVKD. V lost 3 bases and J lost 3, with 30 bases in between. Vbeta (60) and Jbeta (13) primers were used in the PCR. The table came from immunoSEQ multiplex PCR; TCRdb's copy has only in-frame clones and leaves some out. The sample yields 130,000 or so clones, around 70% seen once. At the time of sampling, donors were nominally healthy, though unrecorded immune exposures were likely. Sequencing was performed on PBMCs. This TCR was recovered from a woman aged 40 to 50 in good health and CMV-seropositive. This sequence joins TRBV10-3 and TRBJ2-7, with D maybe TRBD1 (5 bases). The CDR3 region is CAISDPSGHIGQKILYEQYF. Written as DNA, the CDR3 is TGTGCCATCAGTGACCCTTCCGGTCATATCGGACAAAAGATACTCTACGAGCAGTACTTC.